The clone carrying this T cell receptor beta chain showed up just a few times. The antigen is not known. This entry belongs to a study of CD8+CD57+ T cells in acquired aplastic anemia. The use of genomic DNA as template underpinned the TCR beta VDJ and CDR3 profiling. TCRdb re-analysed the reads in MiXCR, keeping a single row per CDR3 protein. The table has about 200,000 distinct CDR3 sequences, 50% to 70% seen once. This CDR3 region has 13 residues. The V and J ends lost 3 bases and 0 bases respectively, with 3 bases between them. Germline CDR1 and CDR2: SEHNR and FQNEAQ (reference sequence). Findings of the study overall: Any difference that existed in CD8+ Simpson's diversity between patients and controls was not significant.

Patients who underwent sequencing had shown CD8+CD57+ cell expansion by flow cytometry. With no exception, the patients had severe acquired aplastic anemia. Patients had undergone no therapy by the time their blood was sampled. The material sequenced was sorted CD4+, CD8+, or CD8+CD57+ T cells (not recorded which) from PBMCs. V is TRBV7-9 and J is TRBJ1-5; D is ambiguous. The clonotype originates from a human donor with aplastic anemia. CDR3 coding DNA: TGTGCCAGCAGCTTCGGTAGCAATCAGCCCCAGCATTTT. Translated: CASSFGSNQPQHF.